A single sample gave rise to the 15 T cell receptor beta chains below, sequenced in a study of graft-versus-host responses after intestinal transplantation. These TCRs' antigens remain unknown. Libraries were prepared by immunoSEQ multiplex PCR; TCRdb keeps only in-frame clonotypes and omits some of them. The table has 130,000 to 150,000 clones, about 90% seen once. The input for sequencing was unstimulated CD4+ T cells sorted from spleen or lymph node cells, taken before intestinal transplant. Receptor source: a human donor who received an intestinal transplant.

The chain couples TRBV10-1 to TRBJ2-2; TRBD2 agrees at 11 bases. Germline V gene lookup returns CDR1 WNHNN and CDR2 SYGVQD (reference sequence). The CDR3 is 16 residues long. The V segment lost 6 bases and the J segment 3 bases; nucleotides outside the gene matches: 6. The CDR3 is CASSPGTSGYTGELFF. The CDR3 bases are TGCGCCAGCAGCCCAGGGACTAGCGGTTACACCGGGGAGCTGTTTTTT.

The rearrangement joins TRBV14 to TRBJ2-3; D is perhaps TRBD2 (5 bases). This CDR3 comprises 17 residues. The germline CDR1 and CDR2 sequences are SGHDN and FVKESK. Trimming removed 3 bases at V and 2 bases at J, with 18 bases between. CDR3 in amino acids: CASSQEEKVYITDTQYF. The DNA for the CDR3 is TGTGCCAGCAGCCAGGAGGAAAAGGTTTATATCACAGATACGCAGTATTTT.

The genes are TRBV27 and TRBJ1-1; 9 bases agree with TRBD1. In germline, CDR1 is MNHEY, CDR2 SMNVEV (reference sequence). The V segment lost 5 bases and the J segment 3 bases; nucleotides outside the gene matches: 4. The CDR3 runs to 14 residues. CDR3: CASSGTGLYTEAFF. The CDR3 DNA reads as TGTGCCAGCAGTGGGACAGGGCTTTACACTGAAGCTTTCTTT.

The gene calls are TRBV5-6 and TRBJ2-2, with 9 nucleotides matching TRBD1. Germline assignment: CDR1 SGHDT and CDR2 YYEEEE. Trimming cost V 2 bases and J 1 base; bases outside gene matches: 3. The CDR3 covers 16 residues. As DNA, the CDR3 is TGTGCCAGCAGCTTATACAGGGGGCTGAACACCGGGGAGCTGTTTTTT. Protein sequence: CASSLYRGLNTGELFF.

The chain links TRBV5-5 to TRBJ2-7; a weak D match, TRBD2 (6 bases). CDR1 is SGHKS and CDR2 is YYEKEE in the germline V gene (reference sequence). The CDR3 runs 15 residues. Trimming stripped 2 bases from V and 1 base from J, with 13 bases between. The CDR3 DNA reads TGTGCCAGCAGCTTAAAACGGGAGACTTCCTACGAGCAGTACTTC. Its translation is CASSLKRETSYEQYF.

The chain links TRBV4-3 to TRBJ2-2, with 8 bases lining up with TRBD2. The CDR3 contains 17 residues. CDR1 LGHNA and CDR2 YSLEER come from the germline V gene. Trimming took 4 bases from V and 0 from J; bases not matched to a gene: 7. The DNA of the CDR3 is TGCGCCAGCAGCCCTCAATTAGCGGGACCGAACACCGGGGAGCTGTTTTTT. It is translated as CASSPQLAGPNTGELFF.

V is TRBV18 and J is TRBJ2-1; D is unresolved. Germline values: CDR1 KGHSH, CDR2 LQKENI. The CDR3 consists of 14 residues. Trimming took 0 bases from V and 1 from J, leaving 4 bases between them. The CDR3 here is CASSPPESYNEQFF. In DNA, the CDR3 is TGTGCCAGCTCACCACCGGAATCCTACAATGAGCAGTTCTTC. The whole variable domain, remainder taken from reference TRBV18 and TRBJ2-1, is NAGVMQNPRHLVRRRGQEARLRCSPMKGHSHVYWYRQLPEEGLKFMVYLQKENIIDESGMPKERFSAEFPKEGPSILRIQQVVRGDSAAYFCASSPPESYNEQFFGPGTRLTVL.

The rearrangement links TRBV30 to TRBJ1-1; no clear D gene. The CDR3 extends over 13 amino acids. Trimming shortened V by 0 bases and J by 8 bases, and 13 bases separated the two germline ends. Germline lookup yields CDR1 GTSNPN and CDR2 SVGIG (reference sequence). Written as DNA, the CDR3 is TGTGCCTGGAGTGTAACGGTTTGGGAGGAAGCTTTCTTT. Protein product: CAWSVTVWEEAFF.

The V call is TRBV30, the J call TRBJ1-4; 9 bases are shared with TRBD1. Germline V gene data show CDR1 as GTSNPN and CDR2 as SVGIG (reference sequence). The CDR3 runs to 16 residues. Trimming took 5 bases from V and 9 from J; bases not matched to a gene: 16. The CDR3 region is CAWYAGAGTGSKKLFF. CDR3 sequence (DNA): TGTGCCTGGTATGCCGGCGCCGGGACAGGGAGTAAAAAACTGTTTTTT. Using reference TRBV30 and TRBJ1-4 for the parts outside the CDR3, the full variable domain is SQTIHQWPATLVQPVGSPLSLECTVEGTSNPNLYWYRQAAGRGLQLLFYSVGIGQISSEVPQNLSASRPQDRQFILSSKKLLLSDSGFYLCAWYAGAGTGSKKLFFGSGTQLSVL.

The chain is built from TRBV9 and TRBJ1-2; perhaps TRBD1 as D (6 bases). With 0 bases removed from V and 2 bases from J, the gap between germline ends came to 14 bases. The CDR3 is 16 residues long. Germline values: CDR1 SGDLS, CDR2 YYNGEE. For the CDR3, the DNA is TGTGCCAGCAGCGTAGAAACGGGACACTCAAACTATGGCTACACCTTC. Protein product: CASSVETGHSNYGYTF.

The chain couples TRBV2 to TRBJ1-1; no definite D call. The germline V gene encodes CDR1 SNHLY and CDR2 FYNNEI. The length of the CDR3 is 13 residues. V was cut by 3 bases and J by 6 bases, with 11 bases left in between. CDR3: CASSEISQAEAFF. CDR3 bases: TGTGCCAGCAGTGAGATATCTCAGGCTGAAGCTTTCTTT.

This clone showed up just a few times. Other DNA sequences of this sample code for an identical CDR3. The chain recombines TRBV28 with TRBJ1-5; 11 nucleotides line up with TRBD1. Germline-derived CDR1 and CDR2 are MDHEN and SYDVKM. J was trimmed by 7 bases and V by 0 bases; bases with no gene match: 2. This CDR3 is 15 amino acids long. The CDR3 loop is CASSLWGQGGQPQHF. The CDR3 DNA sequence: TGTGCCAGCAGTTTATGGGGACAGGGGGGCCAGCCCCAGCATTTT.

V gene TRBV29-1 combines with J gene TRBJ2-3, with TRBD1 as a possible D gene (6 bases). The CDR3 has 15 residues. V was pared by 7 bases and J by 0 bases, with 17 bases between. The V gene's germline CDR1 is SQVTM and CDR2 ANQGSEA. The CDR3 nucleotides are TGCAGCGCCATGGGACATGTTACTAGCACAGATACGCAGTATTTT. Its translation is CSAMGHVTSTDTQYF.

This sequence joins TRBV5-1 and TRBJ2-7, with 7 bases that match TRBD1. With 3 bases clipped from V and 0 bases from J, the junction kept 3 bases outside the gene matches. CDR3 length equals 14 residues. CDR1 is SGHRS and CDR2 is YFSETQ in the germline V gene. The DNA of the CDR3 is TGCGCCAGCAGCTGGGGACAGAGCTCCTACGAGCAGTACTTC. Encoded protein: CASSWGQSSYEQYF.

V and J are TRBV5-4 and TRBJ2-7; D unclear. CDR3 length equals 14 residues. Trimming stripped 1 base from V and 0 bases from J, with 8 bases between. From germline, CDR1 is SGHNT and CDR2 YYREEE (reference sequence). CDR3 nucleotides: TGTGCCAGCAGCTTGAAATCGAGCTCCTACGAGCAGTACTTC. Translating it yields CASSLKSSSYEQYF.